The following is a T cell receptor beta chain sequence with its context. Its antigen specificity is not known. No base qualities exist here, and no much larger clone lies one base off it. Reading the germline V gene gives CDR1 SGDLS and CDR2 YYNGEE. From V the trimming removes 4 bases and from J it removes 5 bases, while the gene matches leave 11 bases of the junction unaccounted for. Spanning cysteine to phenylalanine, the CDR3 consists of 15 amino acids. Left in the record is the CDR3 DNA by itself, 45 bases read in frame from the first base. This specimen comes from a study of CD8 T cells in Susac syndrome (dated 2019 in TCRdb). Notes on the research overall: Of the Susac syndrome patients who were sequenced, fewer than 10 were in clinical remission while about six had clinically active disease. At blood withdrawal, Susac syndrome patients were therapy-naive, treated with corticosteroids (with IVIg additionally given to some), or treated with IVIg alone. Repertoire sequencing was used to test whether CD8+ T cell activation and differentiation in Susac syndrome was antigen driven.

RNA was extracted using the RNeasy kit, and roughly 0.5 to 1 microgram was reverse transcribed with random hexamers. The immunoSEQ multiplex PCR assay, covering 54 Vbeta and 13 Jbeta segments, was used to amplify TCR beta CDR3 regions. Bias from PCR amplification was corrected by using a synthetic template baseline for primer optimization and for computational correction. Turning to the authors' computational methods: Reads were annotated to V, D and J genes per IMGT and analyzed with immunoSEQ Analyzer, keeping only productive sequences. To calculate clonality, Shannon entropy was normalized by log2 of the number of productive unique sequences and then subtracted from one. For each patient and control, public and private clones were evaluated within the 100 most prevalent clones. Susac-specific clones were defined as absent from healthy and MS cohorts, about 1,100 published viral clones and other ImmuneACCESS disease sequences. TCRdb's own reprocessing of the public reads used fastp at Q25 and MiXCR and kept productive beta chains. For every CDR3 protein sequence, its rows merge into one entry that carries the most common genes and DNA. The V and J calls come from TCRdb's annotation, not from the publication. This sample gives tens of thousands of distinct CDR3 sequences in total; 93% of them show up just once. The ten largest clones capture roughly 0.16% of the sample.

High-throughput TCR beta sequencing profiled peripheral blood CD8+ and CD4+ T cells from healthy donors, Susac syndrome patients and multiple sclerosis patients. Recently defined diagnostic criteria for definite or probable disease were met by the Susac syndrome patients. Bulk CD8+ and CD4+ T cells were purified by magnetic negative isolation, while CD8+ TEMRA cells were enriched using FACS. Blood was drawn into EDTA tubes, processed within 24 hours, and PBMCs were isolated by density gradient centrifugation. PBMCs intended for TCR sequencing were frozen in liquid nitrogen and were later thawed in a 37 degrees C water bath. The sorted or isolated CD4+, CD8+ and CD8+ TEMRA cells had a purity of 90% or higher. Overall study outcomes, separate from this receptor: The CD4+ T cell repertoire of patients with Susac syndrome showed no detectable clonal expansion. The study acknowledged that relatively few individuals were included in the TCR sequencing and HLA analysis.

Sequencing was performed on CD4+ T cells from PBMCs. This receptor was obtained from a human donor with Susac syndrome. Recombination linked TRBV9 to TRBJ1-2; the junction holds 7 bases that match TRBD1. The nucleotide sequence reads as follows: TGTGCCAGCAGCCTCCCAGTGACAGGGTTTTATGGCTACACCTTC. Protein translation: CASSLPVTGFYGYTF.